This T cell receptor beta chain emerged from a study of OX40 agonist ivuxolimab in advanced cancers. Study overall: Participants could have had prior anti-PD-1, anti-PD-L1 or anti-CTLA-4 therapy, and less than 45% had some. Of the patients, three showed partial responses, one with hepatocellular carcinoma and two with cutaneous melanoma.

This CDR3 is built from 14 residues. Unmatched junction bases numbered 3, after V lost 0 bases and J lost 7 bases. The germline gives CDR1 SGDLS, CDR2 YYNGEE. Study-level results: At 0.1 to 3.0 mg/kg, CD4+ and CD8+ blood T cells expanded clonally by week 6. Expanded peripheral T-cell antigen specificity went undetermined.

This table comes from immunoSEQ multiplex PCR, and its TCRdb copy is limited to in-frame clones, with some not included. The sample gives about 75,000 clones, approximately 81% of which show up once; about 17% is in the top ten. Concerning this clone itself: What it binds is not known.

The sequence derives from an adult with an advanced solid tumor such as melanoma, head and neck, liver or kidney cancer. The rearrangement uses TRBV9 and TRBJ2-2, with 7 bases matching TRBD2. Material: CD4+ or CD8+ T cells sorted from blood, obtained in a trial of the OX40 agonist ivuxolimab. DNA of the CDR3: TGTGCCAGCAGCGTAGGGAGCGGGATCGGGGAGCTGTTTTTT. This encodes CASSVGSGIGELFF.